The rows below give T cell receptor beta chains drawn from one sample of a study of beta chain features in type 1 diabetes. TCRdb's copy holds only in-frame clones and misses some; the assay was immunoSEQ multiplex PCR. In the table there are over 500,000 clones, 15% to 17% of which are singletons. What was sequenced was naive CD4+ T cells from blood. The receptors shown here come from a man aged 18-30 years in good health. CDR3s include the opening cysteine and the closing phenylalanine or tryptophan. Fields, in order: V gene, J gene, clone size, CDR3 length, D gene, CDR3 protein, CDR3 DNA. The D gene is left open where the match is weak. Some rows mark clone size as missing; the rest say once, few, many or name a class of expanded clone.

v_call: TRBV30
j_call: TRBJ1-5
clone_size: .
cdr3_length: 12
d_call: TRBD1
cdr3_aa: CAWTHRGQPQHF
cdr3_nt: TGTGCCTGGACCCACAGGGGCCAGCCCCAGCATTTT

v_call: TRBV29-1
j_call: TRBJ1-1
clone_size: few
cdr3_length: 14
d_call: TRBD1
cdr3_aa: CSALSGQVPSEAFF
cdr3_nt: TGCAGCGCCCTCTCCGGACAGGTTCCGTCTGAAGCTTTCTTT

v_call: TRBV6-5
j_call: TRBJ1-3
clone_size: few
cdr3_length: 14
d_call: TRBD1
cdr3_aa: CASSPRDRGDTIYF
cdr3_nt: TGTGCCAGCAGTCCCCGGGACAGAGGGGACACCATATATTTT

v_call: TRBV5-1
j_call: TRBJ2-1
clone_size: .
cdr3_length: 15
d_call: .
cdr3_aa: CASSLDPGAYNEQFF
cdr3_nt: TGCGCCAGCAGCTTGGATCCAGGGGCCTACAATGAGCAGTTCTTC

v_call: TRBV27
j_call: TRBJ1-6
clone_size: .
cdr3_length: 17
d_call: TRBD1
cdr3_aa: CASSLYGRGESNSPLHF
cdr3_nt: TGTGCCAGCAGTTTATATGGCAGGGGGGAAAGTAATTCACCCCTCCACTTT

v_call: TRBV19
j_call: TRBJ1-4
clone_size: few
cdr3_length: 15
d_call: .
cdr3_aa: CASSKETGSNEKLFF
cdr3_nt: TGTGCCAGTAGTAAGGAGACGGGATCTAATGAAAAACTGTTTTTT

v_call: TRBV4-3
j_call: TRBJ1-6
clone_size: few
cdr3_length: 19
d_call: TRBD1
cdr3_aa: CASSPQTGTGMIGTSPLHF
cdr3_nt: TGCGCCAGCAGCCCTCAAACCGGGACAGGGATGATCGGAACTTCACCCCTCCACTTT

v_call: TRBV5-6
j_call: TRBJ2-1
clone_size: few
cdr3_length: 15
d_call: TRBD1
cdr3_aa: CASSGVGQAYNEQFF
cdr3_nt: TGTGCCAGCAGCGGGGTGGGACAGGCCTACAATGAGCAGTTCTTC

v_call: TRBV19
j_call: TRBJ1-1
clone_size: .
cdr3_length: 15
d_call: TRBD1
cdr3_aa: CASRQGAKRDTEAFF
cdr3_nt: TGTGCCAGCAGACAGGGGGCTAAGCGGGACACTGAAGCTTTCTTT

v_call: TRBV11-1
j_call: TRBJ2-1
clone_size: .
cdr3_length: 16
d_call: .
cdr3_aa: CASSSLLRTSYNEQFF
cdr3_nt: TGTGCCAGCAGCTCCCTCCTCCGGACCTCCTACAATGAGCAGTTCTTC

v_call: TRBV9
j_call: TRBJ1-2
clone_size: .
cdr3_length: 16
d_call: TRBD1
cdr3_aa: CASSVDGGQGAYGYTF
cdr3_nt: TGTGCCAGCAGCGTAGATGGGGGACAGGGTGCCTATGGCTACACCTTC

v_call: TRBV10-3
j_call: TRBJ2-3
clone_size: .
cdr3_length: 12
d_call: .
cdr3_aa: CAIAWRTDTQYF
cdr3_nt: TGTGCCATCGCCTGGAGGACAGATACGCAGTATTTT

v_call: TRBV15
j_call: TRBJ1-5
clone_size: .
cdr3_length: 17
d_call: .
cdr3_aa: CATSRDKGGGWNQPQHF
cdr3_nt: TGTGCCACCAGCAGAGATAAGGGGGGCGGGTGGAATCAGCCCCAGCATTTT

v_call: TRBV7-8
j_call: TRBJ2-7
clone_size: .
cdr3_length: 15
d_call: TRBD1
cdr3_aa: CASNPSRGQLYEQYF
cdr3_nt: TGTGCCAGCAACCCCTCCCGGGGACAGCTTTACGAGCAGTACTTC

v_call: TRBV27
j_call: TRBJ1-5
clone_size: .
cdr3_length: 19
d_call: .
cdr3_aa: CASSLNSPMAGFSNQPQHF
cdr3_nt: TGTGCCAGCAGCCTTAACTCACCCATGGCAGGCTTTAGCAATCAGCCCCAGCATTTT

v_call: TRBV4-3
j_call: TRBJ2-5
clone_size: .
cdr3_length: 14
d_call: .
cdr3_aa: CASSQDHLTETQYF
cdr3_nt: TGCGCCAGCAGCCAAGATCATTTAACGGAGACCCAGTACTTC